Listed here are 24 T cell receptor beta chains from one sample, sequenced in a study of blood T cell repertoires in COVID-19. Sequenced by immunoSEQ multiplex PCR; TCRdb stores in-frame clones only, minus some. This table has about 150,000 clones, 88% appearing once. Input material: peripheral blood. These receptors originate from a human donor with COVID-19, enrolled during active disease. The donor label of this sample is uncertain.

J is TRBJ2-4 and V is TRBV14; no firm D call. CDR3 length: 14 residues. CDR1 and CDR2 (germline): SGHDN, FVKESK. V was pared by 0 bases and J by 0 bases, with 3 bases between. The CDR3: CASSQDLAKNIQYF. For the CDR3, the DNA is TGTGCCAGCAGCCAAGATCTAGCCAAAAACATTCAGTACTTC. The whole variable domain, remainder taken from reference TRBV14 and TRBJ2-4, is EAGVTQFPSHSVIEKGQTVTLRCDPISGHDNLYWYRRVMGKEIKFLLHFVKESKQDESGMPNNRFLAERTGGTYSTLKVQPAELEDSGVYFCASSQDLAKNIQYFGAGTRLSVL.

The V call is TRBV6-4, the J call TRBJ2-3, with 7 nucleotides matching TRBD1. V gave up 0 bases and J gave up 1 base; unmatched junction bases: 7. In germline, CDR1 is MRHNA, CDR2 SNTAGT. This CDR3 is built from 17 residues. The DNA for the CDR3 is TGTGCCAGCAGTGACTCGAGAGGGGGCCTAGGCACAGATACGCAGTATTTT. As protein: CASSDSRGGLGTDTQYF.

This chain links TRBV6-1 with TRBJ1-3; unclear D gene. The V gene lost 0 bases and the J gene lost 0 bases, with 6 bases spanning the gap. The CDR3 sequence is 15 residues long. Germline V gene sequence: CDR1 MNHNS, CDR2 SASEGT. Here the CDR3 DNA reads TGTGCCAGCAGTGAAGCCCCAGTCTCTGGAAACACCATATATTTT. This codes for CASSEAPVSGNTIYF.

The chain links TRBV4-1 to TRBJ1-6; TRBD1 agrees at 7 bases. The CDR3 is 16 residues long. V lost 1 base and J lost 5; bases outside the gene matches: 5. The germline CDR1 and CDR2 sequences are MGHRA and YSYEKL. This chain's CDR3 is CASSQGTGFDNSPLHF. The DNA of the CDR3 is TGCGCCAGCAGCCAAGGGACAGGTTTCGATAATTCACCCCTCCACTTT.

The chain employs TRBV7-2 and TRBJ2-3; 7 bases map to TRBD2. The CDR3 is made up of 15 amino acids. J was trimmed by 5 bases and V by 5 bases; bases with no gene match: 10. Germline values: CDR1 SGHTA, CDR2 FQGNSA. CDR3 sequence (DNA): TGTGCCAGCAGCACCTGGGGGGGGGTTGAAGATACGCAGTATTTT. It codes for CASSTWGGVEDTQYF.

The genes are TRBV5-6 and TRBJ1-6; a weak D match, TRBD1 (6 bases). The germline V and J ends were trimmed by 1 base and 8 bases, with 10 bases remaining between them. Germline V gives CDR1 SGHDT, CDR2 YYEEEE. CDR3 length: 14 residues. The CDR3 nucleotides read TGTGCCAGCAGCTTGAACAGGGTTGATTCACCCCTCCACTTT. Encoded protein: CASSLNRVDSPLHF.

The chain has TRBV27 and TRBJ2-7; 11 bases line up with TRBD1. Germline V gene lookup returns CDR1 MNHEY and CDR2 SMNVEV (reference sequence). V was clipped by 4 bases and J by 4 bases; unmatched bases: 3. The CDR3 spans 14 residues. Here the CDR3 reads CASSSGTGGYEQYF. For the CDR3, the DNA is TGTGCCAGCAGTTCCGGGACAGGGGGTTACGAGCAGTACTTC.

The chain carries TRBV7-2 and TRBJ2-1, with TRBD2 matching over 9 bases. The V gene end was trimmed by 4 bases and the J gene end by 2 bases; junction bases not matched to a gene: 3. The CDR3 has 15 residues. Germline CDR1 SGHTA, CDR2 FQGNSA. Here the CDR3 reads CASSSGLAAYNEQFF. The CDR3 DNA follows: TGTGCCAGCAGCTCGGGACTAGCTGCCTACAATGAGCAGTTCTTC.

The rearrangement joins TRBV11-3 to TRBJ2-3; 8 bases agree with TRBD2. V lost 7 bases to trimming and J lost 4 bases; unmatched junction nucleotides: 7. The length of the CDR3 is 14 residues. Germline CDR1 and CDR2: SGHNT and YENEEA. The CDR3 nucleotides read TGTGCCAGCAAGATGGGCGGGGGGTCAGATACGCAGTATTTT. Amino acids: CASKMGGGSDTQYF.

The CDR3 reads CASSMGQGATTEAFF. CDR3 DNA: TGTGCCAGTAGTATGGGACAGGGGGCGACCACTGAAGCTTTCTTT. The gene calls are TRBV19 and TRBJ1-1, with 12 bases identical to TRBD1. The trim removed 3 bases at V and 4 bases at J, leaving 3 bases unmatched. CDR1 is LNHDA and CDR2 is SQIVND in the germline V gene (reference sequence). This CDR3 has 15 amino acids.

The gene calls are TRBV12-3 or TRBV12-4 and TRBJ2-2; a possible D gene is TRBD2 (5 bases). This CDR3 has 12 residues. Trimming cost V 7 bases and J 4 bases, with 7 bases left between them. CDR3 nucleotide sequence: TGTGCCAGCACGGGGAGCACCGGGGAGCTGTTTTTT. It is translated as CASTGSTGELFF.

This chain connects TRBV27 to TRBJ2-7; 7 nucleotides agree with TRBD1. CDR1 and CDR2 from the germline V gene are MNHEY and SMNVEV (reference sequence). V shed 1 base and J 1 base; nucleotides not matched to a gene: 7. The length of the CDR3 is 16 residues. DNA of the CDR3: TGTGCCAGCAGTTTATATCGGACAGGACGATCCTACGAGCAGTACTTC. Its protein product is CASSLYRTGRSYEQYF.

This chain connects TRBV11-2 to TRBJ2-3; TRBD1 matches 7 bases. The CDR3 has 16 amino acids. Germline assignment: CDR1 SGHAT and CDR2 FQNNGV. V lost 1 base, J lost 3 bases, and 7 bases stayed unmatched. CDR3 nucleotides: TGTGCCAGCAGCTTAGGAACAGGGGTCATTACAGATACGCAGTATTTT. Translation: CASSLGTGVITDTQYF.

The chain links TRBV6-1 to TRBJ1-2; 7 bases fit TRBD1. The CDR3 has 15 residues. Per germline, CDR1 MNHNS and CDR2 SASEGT. Germline trimming cut 3 bases from V and 5 bases from J; bases unmatched to any gene: 9. CDR3 DNA: TGTGCCAGCAGTGAGCTCCTCGACAGGGTATATGGCTACACCTTC. This codes for CASSELLDRVYGYTF.

The chain combines TRBV7-9 with TRBJ2-2, with 9 bases lining up with TRBD2. The CDR3 contains 16 residues. With 5 bases clipped from V and 2 bases from J, the junction kept 6 bases outside the gene matches. The germline V gene encodes CDR1 SEHNR and CDR2 FQNEAQ (reference sequence). CDR3 protein: CASSALSGSNTGELFF. DNA of the CDR3: TGTGCCAGCAGCGCCCTTAGCGGGAGCAACACCGGGGAGCTGTTTTTT.

The chain uses TRBV6-1 and TRBJ2-4; 15 positions match TRBD2. Germline V gene sequence: CDR1 MNHNS, CDR2 SASEGT. Losses at the gene ends were 3 bases for V and 10 bases for J; bases not matched to a gene: 10. CDR3 length: 17 residues. The CDR3 spells CASSDLAGTSGRKIQYF. The CDR3 nucleotides are TGTGCCAGCAGTGACCTGGCCGGGACTAGCGGGAGGAAGATTCAGTACTTC.

The chain is built from TRBV19 and TRBJ2-6, with D unresolved. Germline V gene lookup returns CDR1 LNHDA and CDR2 SQIVND (reference sequence). The CDR3 runs 14 residues. The ends were cut back, 7 bases at V and 1 base at J, with 8 bases in the middle. The CDR3, as DNA: TGTGCCAGTACCTCAGAATCTGGGGCCAACGTCCTGACTTTC. It translates to CASTSESGANVLTF.

This clone has just one count. This chain joins TRBV3-1 (or the pseudogene TRBV3-2) and TRBJ1-2, with TRBD1 matching over 9 bases. V lost 4 bases to trimming and J lost 6 bases; unmatched junction nucleotides: 15. The CDR3 spans 17 residues. The germline V gene has CDR1 LGHDT and CDR2 YNNKEL (reference sequence). The CDR3 protein is CASSRYRDREDQNGYTF. The DNA of the CDR3 is TGTGCCAGCAGCCGGTACCGGGACAGGGAGGACCAAAATGGCTACACCTTC.

J is TRBJ1-5 and V is TRBV2; 7 bases are shared with TRBD1. The CDR3 length is 12 residues. From germline, CDR1 is SNHLY and CDR2 FYNNEI. V shed 8 bases and J 8 bases; nucleotides not matched to a gene: 6. Here the CDR3 reads CASRSQGKPQHF. CDR3 coding DNA: TGTGCCAGCCGGTCACAGGGGAAGCCCCAGCATTTT.

The genes are TRBV19 and TRBJ2-5; weak D call: TRBD2 (5 bases). CDR1 and CDR2 from the germline V gene are LNHDA and SQIVND (reference sequence). V lost 3 bases to trimming and J lost 5 bases, with 10 bases between them. This CDR3 region has 13 residues. CDR3 DNA sequence: TGTGCCAGTAGTATCGAGGGTCGGGAGACCCAGTACTTC. Its translation: CASSIEGRETQYF.

The chain employs TRBV12-3 or TRBV12-4 and TRBJ2-5, with 8 bases fitting TRBD2. Trimming at V came to 7 bases and at J to 7 bases, leaving 5 bases not matched to a gene. The CDR3 loop spans 12 amino acids. The DNA for the CDR3 is TGTGCCAGCAAGGCGGGGGGAGGGACCCAGTACTTC. This gives the protein CASKAGGGTQYF.

This rearrangement joins TRBV30 to TRBJ2-7, with 8 nucleotides matching TRBD1. CDR1 and CDR2 (germline): GTSNPN, SVGIG (reference sequence). CDR3 length: 13 residues. Germline trimming cut 5 bases from V and 6 bases from J; bases unmatched to any gene: 9. As DNA, the CDR3 is TGTGCCTGGGGATTCGGACAGGGTCGCGAGCAGTACTTC. Its translation is CAWGFGQGREQYF.

The V gene is TRBV19, the J gene TRBJ1-4; D is ambiguous. With 3 bases removed from V and 3 bases from J, the gap between germline ends came to 8 bases. The CDR3 has 14 residues. The V gene's germline CDR1 is LNHDA and CDR2 SQIVND (reference sequence). CDR3 nucleotide sequence: TGTGCCAGTAGTATGGGGAGGGCTAATGAAAAACTGTTTTTT. This encodes CASSMGRANEKLFF.

The chain carries TRBV7-2 and TRBJ1-2; D remains unclear. The V end was cut by 2 bases, the J end by 1 base, with 5 bases between. This CDR3 is 13 amino acids long. Germline V CDR1 and CDR2: SGHTA, FQGNSA. The CDR3 reads CASSLTDNYGYTF. CDR3 in DNA: TGTGCCAGCAGCTTAACAGATAACTATGGCTACACCTTC.